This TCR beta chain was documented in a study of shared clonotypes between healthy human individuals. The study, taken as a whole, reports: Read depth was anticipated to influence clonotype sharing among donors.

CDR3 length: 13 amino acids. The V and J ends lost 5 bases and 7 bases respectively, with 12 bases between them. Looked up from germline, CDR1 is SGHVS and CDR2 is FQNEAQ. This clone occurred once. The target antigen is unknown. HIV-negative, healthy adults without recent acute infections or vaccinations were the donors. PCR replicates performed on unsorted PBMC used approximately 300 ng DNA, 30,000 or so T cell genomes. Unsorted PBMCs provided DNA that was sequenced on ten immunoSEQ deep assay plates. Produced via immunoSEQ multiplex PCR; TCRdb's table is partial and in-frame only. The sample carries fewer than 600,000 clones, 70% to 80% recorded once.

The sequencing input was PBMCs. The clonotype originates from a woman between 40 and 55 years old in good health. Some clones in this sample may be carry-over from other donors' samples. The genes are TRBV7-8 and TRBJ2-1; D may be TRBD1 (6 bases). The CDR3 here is CASSPTRGNEQFF. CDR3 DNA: TGTGCCAGCAGCCCAACTAGGGGGAATGAGCAGTTCTTC.